A selection of T cell receptor beta chains follows, all from one sample in a study of T cells in localized non-small cell lung cancer. The table came from immunoSEQ multiplex PCR; TCRdb's copy has only in-frame clones and leaves some out. The data hold about 43,000 clones, with 90% to 95% observed a single time. This sample comprised PBMCs, obtained before any cancer treatment. These receptors originate from a woman aged 35 to 69 with stage II lung adenocarcinoma. CDR3s include the opening cysteine and the closing phenylalanine or tryptophan. A D gene is named only where the DNA matches it firmly. Size is omitted from some rows. Given values are once, few, many or a class for expanded clones.

v_gene: TRBV6-5; abundance: NA; j_gene: TRBJ2-1; d_gene: NA; CDR3aa: CASTTGSYNEQFF; CDR3nt: TGTGCCAGCACAACCGGGAGCTACAATGAGCAGTTCTTC
v_gene: TRBV7-9; abundance: NA; j_gene: TRBJ2-4; d_gene: TRBD2; CDR3aa: CASSLAGTSGDIQYF; CDR3nt: TGTGCCAGCAGCTTGGCTGGGACTAGCGGAGACATTCAGTACTTC
v_gene: TRBV27; abundance: NA; j_gene: TRBJ1-1; d_gene: NA; CDR3aa: CASSLSWDMNTEAFF; CDR3nt: TGTGCCAGCAGTTTATCGTGGGATATGAACACTGAAGCTTTCTTT
v_gene: TRBV18; abundance: NA; j_gene: TRBJ1-4; d_gene: NA; CDR3aa: CASSPGRGEKLFF; CDR3nt: TGTGCCAGCTCACCAGGACGGGGGGAAAAACTGTTTTTT
v_gene: TRBV12-5; abundance: NA; j_gene: TRBJ1-5; d_gene: NA; CDR3aa: CASGRENQPQHF; CDR3nt: TGTGCTAGTGGTAGGGAAAATCAGCCCCAGCATTTT
v_gene: TRBV28; abundance: once; j_gene: TRBJ2-5; d_gene: NA; CDR3aa: CASSHALLAPQETQYF; CDR3nt: TGTGCCAGCAGCCATGCCCTCCTAGCGCCTCAAGAGACCCAGTACTTC
v_gene: TRBV11-2; abundance: NA; j_gene: TRBJ1-2; d_gene: NA; CDR3aa: CASGEQNYGYTF; CDR3nt: TGTGCCAGCGGGGAACAGAACTATGGCTACACCTTC
v_gene: TRBV28; abundance: few; j_gene: TRBJ1-4; d_gene: NA; CDR3aa: CASTGGIGEKLFF; CDR3nt: TGTGCCAGCACGGGGGGAATCGGGGAAAAACTGTTTTTT
v_gene: TRBV29-1; abundance: NA; j_gene: TRBJ1-4; d_gene: NA; CDR3aa: CSVGSGTNEKLFF; CDR3nt: TGCAGCGTCGGGTCGGGGACTAATGAAAAACTGTTTTTT
v_gene: TRBV7-9; abundance: NA; j_gene: TRBJ2-3; d_gene: TRBD2; CDR3aa: CASSVGGAKDTQYF; CDR3nt: TGTGCCAGCAGTGTCGGGGGGGCGAAAGATACGCAGTATTTT
v_gene: TRBV2; abundance: NA; j_gene: TRBJ2-7; d_gene: TRBD1; CDR3aa: CASTRRGGTGAYEQYF; CDR3nt: TGTGCCAGCACCCGTAGGGGTGGGACAGGGGCCTACGAGCAGTACTTC
v_gene: TRBV7-2; abundance: NA; j_gene: TRBJ1-4; d_gene: TRBD1; CDR3aa: CASSLVVGDRGHEKLFF; CDR3nt: TGTGCCAGCAGCTTAGTTGTGGGGGACAGGGGACATGAAAAACTGTTTTTT
v_gene: TRBV11-2; abundance: NA; j_gene: TRBJ2-3; d_gene: TRBD2; CDR3aa: CASSPGLAEGDTQYF; CDR3nt: TGTGCCAGCAGCCCGGGACTAGCGGAGGGAGATACGCAGTATTTT
v_gene: TRBV6-5; abundance: NA; j_gene: TRBJ2-7; d_gene: NA; CDR3aa: CASQPDRKLSYEQYF; CDR3nt: TGTGCCAGCCAACCTGACAGGAAGCTCTCCTACGAGCAGTACTTC
v_gene: TRBV28; abundance: NA; j_gene: TRBJ2-5; d_gene: NA; CDR3aa: CASSLGGPGQLAQYF; CDR3nt: TGTGCCAGCAGTTTAGGGGGGCCAGGTCAGTTGGCCCAGTACTTC
v_gene: TRBV7-2; abundance: NA; j_gene: TRBJ2-7; d_gene: NA; CDR3aa: CASSLGLGATGEQYF; CDR3nt: TGTGCCAGCAGTTTAGGACTGGGAGCTACTGGCGAGCAGTACTTC
v_gene: TRBV13; abundance: NA; j_gene: TRBJ1-1; d_gene: NA; CDR3aa: CASSLGVQASTVEAFF; CDR3nt: TGTGCCAGCAGCTTAGGAGTCCAGGCCAGCACGGTTGAAGCTTTCTTT